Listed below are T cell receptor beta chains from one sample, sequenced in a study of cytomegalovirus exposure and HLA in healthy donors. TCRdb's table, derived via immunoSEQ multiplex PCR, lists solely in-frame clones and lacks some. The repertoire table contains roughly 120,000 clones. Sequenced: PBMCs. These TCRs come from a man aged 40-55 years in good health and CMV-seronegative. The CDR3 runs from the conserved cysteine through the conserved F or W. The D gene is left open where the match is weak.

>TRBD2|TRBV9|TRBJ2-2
TGTGCCAGCAGCGTAGTTGGCGGGACTAGTGCCGGGGAGCTGTTTTTT
CASSVVGGTSAGELFF
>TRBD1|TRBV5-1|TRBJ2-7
TGCGCCAGCAGCTTGGACGGGACAGGGACCAACGAGCAGTACTTC
CASSLDGTGTNEQYF
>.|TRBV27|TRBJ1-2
TGTGCCAGCAGTTTATCAACAGCTAACTATGGCTACACCTTC
CASSLSTANYGYTF
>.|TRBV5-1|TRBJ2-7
TGCGCCAGCAGCTTGCGAGAGACCTACGAGCAGTACTTC
CASSLRETYEQYF
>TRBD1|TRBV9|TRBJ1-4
TGTGCCAGCAGCGTAAGGGCACAGGGGGCGAACGAAAAACTGTTTTTT
CASSVRAQGANEKLFF
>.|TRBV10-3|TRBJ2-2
TGTGCCATCAGTGAGCCGGGAATCGAGAACACCGGGGAGCTGTTTTTT
CAISEPGIENTGELFF
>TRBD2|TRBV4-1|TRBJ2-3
TGCGCCAGCAGCCAAGAGCCCAGCGGGAGATCCACAGATACGCAGTATTTT
CASSQEPSGRSTDTQYF
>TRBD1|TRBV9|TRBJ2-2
TGTGCCAGCACATATCTCCGGGACAGGGACCCTCGAGCGAACACCGGGGAGCTGTTTTTT
CASTYLRDRDPRANTGELFF
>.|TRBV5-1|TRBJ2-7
TGCGCCAGCAGCTTGGATAGCTTAGGCTACGAGCAGTACTTC
CASSLDSLGYEQYF
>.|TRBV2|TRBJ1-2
TGTGCCAGCAGTGTGGAGGGTTCGGTTACCTTC
CASSVEGSVTF
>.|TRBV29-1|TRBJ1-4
TGCAGCGTTGAAGATAGGCAGCCAGGGAACAAACTGTTTTTT
CSVEDRQPGNKLFF
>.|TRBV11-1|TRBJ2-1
TGTGCCAGCAGCTTAGAATCGAGGGCGGGGCATGAGCAGTTCTTC
CASSLESRAGHEQFF
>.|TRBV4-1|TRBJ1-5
TGCGCCAGCAGCCCGGGACCAGGGGCGGATCAGCCCCAGCATTTT
CASSPGPGADQPQHF
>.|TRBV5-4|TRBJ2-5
TGTGCCAGCAGCTTGGCCTTAGAGTGGGAGACCCAGTACTTC
CASSLALEWETQYF
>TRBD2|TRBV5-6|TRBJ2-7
TGTGCCAGCAGCTTGGCTGGCGGGAGGGTCCCCTACGAGCAGTACTTC
CASSLAGGRVPYEQYF
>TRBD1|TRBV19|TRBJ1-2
TGTGCCAGTAGTACACACGGGACAGGGGACTATGGCTACACCTTC
CASSTHGTGDYGYTF
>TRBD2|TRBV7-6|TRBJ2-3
TGTGCCAGCAGCGGCGGACTAGCGGGAGGCCGGGCAGATACGCAGTATTTT
CASSGGLAGGRADTQYF
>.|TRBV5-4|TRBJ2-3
TGTGCCAGCAGCTTGGTACTAGCTGATACGCAGTATTTT
CASSLVLADTQYF
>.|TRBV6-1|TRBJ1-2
TGTGCCAGCAGTGACCCGGGAAGGGGCTACACCTTC
CASSDPGRGYTF
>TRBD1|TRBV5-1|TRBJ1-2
TGCGCCAGCAGCTCGACAGGGGGCCTTGGCTACACCTTC
CASSSTGGLGYTF
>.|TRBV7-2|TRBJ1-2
TGTGCCAGCAGCCCGGACAGTAAAAGGGGCTACACCTTC
CASSPDSKRGYTF
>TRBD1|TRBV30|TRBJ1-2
TGTGCCTGGAGTGAAGGACAGGCTCGGGGCTACACCTTC
CAWSEGQARGYTF
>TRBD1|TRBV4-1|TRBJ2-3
TGCGCCAGCAGGTCCCTGGGACAGAAATACACAGATACGCAGTATTTT
CASRSLGQKYTDTQYF
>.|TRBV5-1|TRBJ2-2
TGCGCCAGCAGCTTGTTAACAGGGTCGAACACCGGGGAGCTGTTTTTT
CASSLLTGSNTGELFF
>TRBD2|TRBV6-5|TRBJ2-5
TGTGCCAGCAGTCGTAGCGGGAGGCTCGAAGAGACCCAGTACTTC
CASSRSGRLEETQYF
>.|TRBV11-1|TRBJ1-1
TGTGCCAGCAGCTCTGGACCGACAGGAATTGAAGCTTTCTTT
CASSSGPTGIEAFF
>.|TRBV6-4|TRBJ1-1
TGTGCCAGCAGCGGTACAGCTGACACTGAAGCTTTCTTT
CASSGTADTEAFF
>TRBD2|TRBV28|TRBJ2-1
TGTGCCAGCAGTTTATTGGATGGGACTAGCGGGTGGCAGTTCTTC
CASSLLDGTSGWQFF
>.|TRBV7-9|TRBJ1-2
TGTGCCAGCAGCCCTAAACCAGGGAACTATGGCTACACCTTC
CASSPKPGNYGYTF
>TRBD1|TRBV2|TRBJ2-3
TGTGCCAGCAGCTGGGACAGGACGAATACGCAGTATTTT
CASSWDRTNTQYF
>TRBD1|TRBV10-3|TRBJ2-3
TGTGCCATCGGACAGGGGCCCACAGATACGCAGTATTTT
CAIGQGPTDTQYF
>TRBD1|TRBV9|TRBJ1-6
TGTGCCAGCCGAGGACAGGGCTCGTATTCACCCCTCCACTTT
CASRGQGSYSPLHF
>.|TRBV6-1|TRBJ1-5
TGTGCCAGCAGTGAAGCCCTAAATCAGCCCCAGCATTTT
CASSEALNQPQHF
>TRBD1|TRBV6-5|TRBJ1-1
TGTGCCAGCAGTTGGACAGGGGGGGACACTGAAGCTTTCTTT
CASSWTGGDTEAFF
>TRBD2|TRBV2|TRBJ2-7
TGTGCCAGCAGGGCAGCCTCGGGACTAGGGACTCGCGAGCAGTACTTC
CASRAASGLGTREQYF
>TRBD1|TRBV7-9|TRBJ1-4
TGTGCCAGCAGCTCCTACAGGGGAGCTAATGAAAAACTGTTTTTT
CASSSYRGANEKLFF
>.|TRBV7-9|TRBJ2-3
TGTGCCAGCAGCTTAGCTGAGTATTGGACTAGCACAGATACGCAGTATTTT
CASSLAEYWTSTDTQYF
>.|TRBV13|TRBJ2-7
TGTGCCAGCAGCCAGGGGAGGGCCGCCTACGAGCAGTACTTC
CASSQGRAAYEQYF
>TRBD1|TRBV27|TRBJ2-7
TGTGCCACCGGGACAGGCCAGGCCTACGAGCAGTACTTC
CATGTGQAYEQYF
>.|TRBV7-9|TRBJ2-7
TGTGCCAGCAGCTCCTCCGGGACATCGAACGAGCAGTACTTC
CASSSSGTSNEQYF
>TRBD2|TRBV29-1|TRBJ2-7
TGCAGCGTTAAACTAGCGGAGAGCTCCTACGAGCAGTACTTC
CSVKLAESSYEQYF
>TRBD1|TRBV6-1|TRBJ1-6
TGTGCCAGCAGTCGGGACAGCACAGATAATTCACCCCTCCACTTT
CASSRDSTDNSPLHF
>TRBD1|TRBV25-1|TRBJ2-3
TGTGCCAGCAGTGAGGGTGGGAACAGGGGGCTAACAGATACGCAGTATTTT
CASSEGGNRGLTDTQYF
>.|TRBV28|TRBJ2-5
TGTGCCAGCAGTTTATTTACAGGGATAGAGACCCAGTACTTC
CASSLFTGIETQYF
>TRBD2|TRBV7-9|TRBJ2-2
TGTGCCAGCAGCACTCAAGCGGGAGGGCAGAACACCGGGGAGCTGTTTTTT
CASSTQAGGQNTGELFF
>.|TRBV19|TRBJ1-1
TGTGCCAGTAGTATATTAACTGAAGCTTTCTTT
CASSILTEAFF
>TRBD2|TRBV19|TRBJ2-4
TGTGCCAGTAGTCCAGGGACTAGCGGGACTGTCAAAAACATTCAGTACTTC
CASSPGTSGTVKNIQYF
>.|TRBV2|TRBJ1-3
TGTGCCAGCAGTTACTCTGGAAACACCATATATTTT
CASSYSGNTIYF
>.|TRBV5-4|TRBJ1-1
TGTGCCAGCAGCTTGGCGGGGGGGCGAGGGGACACTGAAGCTTTCTTT
CASSLAGGRGDTEAFF
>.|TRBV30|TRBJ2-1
TGTGCCTGGAGTGTCGGAAGGACTACCGGTCGGAATGAGCAGTTCTTC
CAWSVGRTTGRNEQFF
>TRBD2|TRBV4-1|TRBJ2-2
TGCGCCAGCAGCGGCCCCCCTTGGCGGGAGTTAGCCGGGGAGCTGTTTTTT
CASSGPPWRELAGELFF
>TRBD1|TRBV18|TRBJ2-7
TGTGCCAGCTCACCAGGCCCGGGACAGGGTTACTACGAGCAGTACTTC
CASSPGPGQGYYEQYF
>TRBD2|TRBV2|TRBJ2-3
TGTGCCAGCAGTGCCCGGCTAGCGGGGGTGGATACGCAGTATTTT
CASSARLAGVDTQYF
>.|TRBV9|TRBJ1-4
TGTGCCAGCAGCCCAGGCGGGACGGGAGGGAAACTGTTTTTT
CASSPGGTGGKLFF
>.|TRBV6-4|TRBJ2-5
TGTGCCAGCAGTTATCAGGGCAACGGGACACCCGGTCTGGAGACCCAGTACTTC
CASSYQGNGTPGLETQYF
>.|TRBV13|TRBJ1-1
TGTGCCAGCAGCGTCAAGCGCTTT
CASSVKRF
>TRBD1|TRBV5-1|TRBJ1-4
TGCGCCAGCAGTTTGACAGGGGTGAAGGAGATTAATGAAAAACTGTTTTTT
CASSLTGVKEINEKLFF